A selection of T cell receptor beta chains follows, all from one sample in a study of blood T cell repertoires in COVID-19. Clones were read by immunoSEQ multiplex PCR, and TCRdb kept only the in-frame ones, dropping some. Among under 550,000 clones listed, about 87% were seen once. What was sequenced was peripheral blood. These receptor sequences come from a man between 18 and 35 years old with COVID-19, enrolled during active disease. Each CDR3 is given with its conserved first and last residue. Each record gives: clone size, D gene, V gene, J gene, CDR3 DNA, CDR3 protein. A D gene is named only where the DNA matches it firmly. Expanded clones are given a class, and other clones once, few, many or no size at all.

NA	TRBD1	TRBV18	TRBJ2-5	TGTGCCAGCTCGTCGGGACAGGGGGAGACCCAGTACTTC	CASSSGQGETQYF
NA	TRBD2	TRBV6-5	TRBJ2-7	TGTGCCAGCAGCCTAGCGGACTCCTACGAGCAGTACTTC	CASSLADSYEQYF
NA	NA	TRBV24-1	TRBJ2-1	TGTGCCACCAGTGAACCTAGGGGGGGCTCCTACAATGAGCAGTTCTTC	CATSEPRGGSYNEQFF
NA	TRBD1	TRBV27	TRBJ1-1	TGTGCCAGCAGTGAACCGGGACAGGGGAAGGATGAAGCTTTCTTT	CASSEPGQGKDEAFF
NA	NA	TRBV4-1	TRBJ2-5	TGCGCCAGCAGCCTCACGTGGGGGCAATGGGAGACCCAGTACTTC	CASSLTWGQWETQYF
once	NA	TRBV30	TRBJ1-5	TGTGCCTGGAGTGTTCAGGGGAATCAGCCCCAGCATTTT	CAWSVQGNQPQHF
NA	NA	TRBV11-2	TRBJ2-7	TGTGCCAGCAGCCTACAGCGTGGGGGCGGGTACGAGCAGTACTTC	CASSLQRGGGYEQYF
NA	TRBD2	TRBV6-5	TRBJ2-1	TGTGCCAGCATTCTTAGCGGGAGGGCCCCCAATGAGCAGTTCTTC	CASILSGRAPNEQFF
NA	TRBD2	TRBV24-1	TRBJ2-3	TGTGCCACCAGCGAACTAGCGACAGATACGCAGTATTTT	CATSELATDTQYF
NA	TRBD1	TRBV14	TRBJ1-2	TGTGCCAGCAGCCCTCCAGGGGGCGAAGACTATGGCTACACCTTC	CASSPPGGEDYGYTF
NA	NA	TRBV3-1/TRBV3-2	TRBJ1-2	TGTGCCAGCAGCCAAGAGGGGGGAGGGGCGCGAATGAGGGGCTACACCTTC	CASSQEGGGARMRGYTF
NA	TRBD1	TRBV11-2	TRBJ2-3	TGTGCCAGCAGCTTAGTGACAGGGACCGCAGATACGCAGTATTTT	CASSLVTGTADTQYF
NA	TRBD2	TRBV19	TRBJ2-2	TGTGCCAGCAAAACTAGCGGAGCACTTGGCGGGGAGCTGTTTTTT	CASKTSGALGGELFF
NA	NA	TRBV19	TRBJ1-5	TGTGCCAGTAGTATAGAAGCCAGGGGAAGCAATCAGCCCCAGCATTTT	CASSIEARGSNQPQHF
NA	TRBD1	TRBV5-6	TRBJ1-2	TGTGCCAGCAGCTTGGGAGGGGGCGGTGACTATGGCTACACCTTC	CASSLGGGGDYGYTF
NA	TRBD1	TRBV13	TRBJ2-7	TGTGCCAGCAGCGCCCTGGGACAGGGCGGGGACGAGCAGTACTTC	CASSALGQGGDEQYF
NA	NA	TRBV25-1	TRBJ2-3	TGTGCCAGCAATCGGGGCACAGATACGCAGTATTTT	CASNRGTDTQYF
NA	NA	TRBV2	TRBJ2-1	TGTGCCAGCAGTGCCCACAGGAATGAGCAGTTCTTC	CASSAHRNEQFF
NA	NA	TRBV27	TRBJ2-7	TGTGCCAGCAGTTTACGGTTCACAGTCGGATTGTACTTC	CASSLRFTVGLYF
NA	TRBD2	TRBV10-2	TRBJ2-1	TGCGCCAGCAGTGCTACGCGGGAGGCTTTTGAGCAGTTCTTC	CASSATREAFEQFF
NA	NA	TRBV9	TRBJ1-5	TGTGCCAGCAGCGCCGCAGCGGTGGGCCCCCAGCATTTT	CASSAAAVGPQHF
NA	TRBD2	TRBV7-9	TRBJ2-1	TGTGCCAGCAGCCCGGGACTAGCGGGAGCGCAGGAATGGAATGAGCAGTTCTTC	CASSPGLAGAQEWNEQFF
NA	TRBD2	TRBV5-4	TRBJ2-3	TGTGCCAGCAGCACACTCTCTAGCGGCCCCTACACAGATACGCAGTATTTT	CASSTLSSGPYTDTQYF
NA	NA	TRBV5-4	TRBJ1-2	TGTGCCAGCAGCCTGGACACAAATGGCTACACCTTC	CASSLDTNGYTF
NA	NA	TRBV6-1	TRBJ1-5	TGTGCCAGCAGTGCACAGGGATGGTATAGCAATCAGCCCCAGCATTTT	CASSAQGWYSNQPQHF
NA	TRBD2	TRBV5-1	TRBJ2-7	TGCGCCAGCAGCTCCTTACCGGGACTAGTATACGAGCAGTACTTC	CASSSLPGLVYEQYF
NA	NA	TRBV10-1	TRBJ2-7	TGCGCCAGCAGTGAGGGCGGATCCTACGAGCAGTACTTC	CASSEGGSYEQYF
NA	NA	TRBV28	TRBJ1-1	TGTGCCAGCAGTTTCCAAAGACGAGGGAACATGAACACTGAAGCTTTCTTT	CASSFQRRGNMNTEAFF
NA	TRBD1	TRBV6-6	TRBJ1-6	TGTGCCAGCTCAGACAGGGGTCCTAATTCACCCCTCCACTTT	CASSDRGPNSPLHF
NA	NA	TRBV19	TRBJ1-2	TGTGCCAGTAGTATAGGGGAGGACACTGGCTATGGCTACACCTTC	CASSIGEDTGYGYTF
NA	NA	TRBV7-9	TRBJ1-5	TGTGCCAGCAGCCGAACTAATCAGCCCCAGCATTTT	CASSRTNQPQHF
NA	NA	TRBV29-1	TRBJ1-4	TGCAGCGCTGGGACACGGAATGAAAAACTGTTTTTT	CSAGTRNEKLFF
once	TRBD2	TRBV7-2	TRBJ2-1	TGTGCCAGCAGCTCAACTAGCGGGAGGGCCGGCAATGAGCAGTTCTTC	CASSSTSGRAGNEQFF
NA	TRBD2	TRBV19	TRBJ2-2	TGTGCCAGATGCGGACTAGCGGGAGGGCCCTTTGGCGGGGAGCTGTTTTTT	CARCGLAGGPFGGELFF